This T cell receptor beta chain was sequenced for a study of radiotherapy plus CTLA-4 blockade in lung cancer. In the study overall: Among all patients, about 19% showed objective responses, while about 30% had disease control.

This table comes from immunoSEQ multiplex PCR, and its TCRdb copy is limited to in-frame clones, with some not included. The repertoire holds approximately 52,000 clones, with roughly 83% as singletons. The germline CDR1 and CDR2 sequences are SGHKS and YYEKEE (reference sequence). V shed 0 bases and J shed 0 bases, with 16 bases lying between them. The CDR3 runs 17 residues. General study findings and limits: Early blood T cell clone dynamics reportedly forecast response best, with interferon-beta.

Focal radiation plus CTLA-4 blockade with ipilimumab was administered to patients who had chemo-refractory metastatic non-small-cell lung cancer. A remark on this clone: As yet, its antigen is unknown.

The source was peripheral blood, collected from a patient treated with radiotherapy plus ipilimumab. The receptor's source is a human donor with non-small cell lung cancer who had a complete response to radiotherapy plus ipilimumab. V and J are TRBV5-5 and TRBJ2-7, with a possible D match to TRBD2 (5 bases). The CDR3 DNA is TGTGCCAGCAGCTTGGGAAGAGGGCTACGGAGCTCCTACGAGCAGTACTTC. Encoded protein: CASSLGRGLRSSYEQYF.